The 18 T cell receptor beta chains below all came from one sample that was sequenced in a study of spatial heterogeneity in lung cancer. Study observations and caveats: Expanded intratumoral alpha and beta TCR counts tracked tumor mutation counts.

Antigens of these TCRs are unknown. TCRdb processed the 5' RACE reads anew with MiXCR; each CDR3 protein has one entry. The sample shows 10,000 to 14,000 distinct CDR3 sequences, 9% to 13% of them seen only once. Regarding time point: sample taken at primary tumor resection. Sample: lung tumor tissue, taken at surgery. Receptor source: a female donor with early-stage non-small cell lung cancer.

The rearrangement links TRBV11-3 to TRBJ2-3; D gene uncertain. The CDR3 totals 12 residues. Germline V gives CDR1 SGHNT, CDR2 YENEEA. Trimming took off 5 bases at V and 6 bases at J, with 9 bases between the two ends. Written as DNA, the CDR3 is TGTGCCAGCAGCCTCGGCCTCGATACGCAGTATTTT. Translated, it gives CASSLGLDTQYF.

This clonotype has just one count. The V call is TRBV4-2, the J call TRBJ2-3; a possible D gene is TRBD2 (5 bases). The germline V gene encodes CDR1 LGHNA and CDR2 YNFKEQ. The CDR3 totals 14 residues. V gave up 0 bases and J gave up 6 bases, with 10 bases separating them. The CDR3 DNA follows: TGTGCCAGCAGCCAAGACACCGAGCGGGATACGCAGTATTTT. It encodes CASSQDTERDTQYF.

This clonotype was observed many times. The V and J genes are TRBV2 and TRBJ2-3; 8 bases are shared with TRBD1. V gave up 11 bases and J gave up 2 bases; unmatched junction bases: 12. Germline V lookup: CDR1 SNHLY, CDR2 FYNNEI. The CDR3 totals 15 residues. The CDR3 loop reads CAGDRGDSYTDTQYF. CDR3 sequence (DNA): TGTGCCGGAGACAGGGGCGACTCCTACACAGATACGCAGTATTTT.

This clonotype counts as medium-sized. The CDR3 DNA reads TGTGCCAGCAGTGAAAGTTGGAGGCCGGGTGAAAAACTGTTTTTT. This codes for CASSESWRPGEKLFF. The chain couples TRBV25-1 to TRBJ1-4; the D is unclear. CDR1 MGHDK and CDR2 SYGVNS come from the germline V gene. The CDR3 consists of 15 residues. V lost 2 bases, J lost 7 bases, and 14 bases lay in between.

In its sample, this clonotype was seen many times. The chain is built from TRBV6-6 and TRBJ1-5, with 7 bases lining up with TRBD1. V lost 6 bases to trimming and J lost 4 bases; unmatched junction nucleotides: 3. The germline V gene encodes CDR1 MNHNY and CDR2 SVGAGI (reference sequence). The CDR3 is 13 amino acids. The CDR3 here is CASSEQGNQPQHF. CDR3 in DNA: TGTGCCAGCAGCGAACAGGGGAATCAGCCCCAGCATTTT.

The chain carries TRBV7-2 and TRBJ2-3; 8 bases align to TRBD2. The ends lost 5 bases at V and 1 base at J; junction bases unmatched: 5. The CDR3 runs 15 residues. Germline V gives CDR1 SGHTA, CDR2 FQGNSA. This chain's CDR3 is CASSGRREGTDTQYF. DNA of the CDR3: TGTGCCAGCAGCGGGAGGCGGGAGGGCACAGATACGCAGTATTTT.

This clonotype was seen more than once but under ten times. The chain carries TRBV2 and TRBJ2-1; perhaps TRBD1 as D (5 bases). V lost 6 bases and J lost 4, with 13 bases in between. The CDR3 loop spans 14 amino acids. Germline values: CDR1 SNHLY, CDR2 FYNNEI. The CDR3 is CASRGRDTYNEQFF. The CDR3 nucleotides are TGTGCCAGCAGGGGGCGTGACACATACAATGAGCAGTTCTTC.

Ten or more counts support this clonotype. The genes are TRBV7-2 and TRBJ2-1, with 9 bases matching TRBD2. Germline CDR1 and CDR2: SGHTA and FQGNSA. The V segment lost 2 bases and the J segment 6 bases; nucleotides outside the gene matches: 5. The CDR3 has 15 amino acids. The CDR3 spells CASSLQAGGTNEQFF. As DNA, the CDR3 is TGTGCCAGCAGCTTACAAGCGGGAGGCACCAATGAGCAGTTCTTC. Complete variable domain (other parts from reference TRBV7-2 and TRBJ2-1): GAGVSQSPSNKVTEKGKDVELRCDPISGHTALYWYRQSLGQGLEFLIYFQGNSAPDKSGLPSDRFSAERTGGSVSTLTIQRTQQEDSAVYLCASSLQAGGTNEQFFGPGTRLTVL.

This clonotype was picked up many times. The chain carries TRBV3-1 and TRBJ1-1, with TRBD1 identical over 10 bases. With 5 bases clipped from V and 7 bases from J, the junction kept 13 bases outside the gene matches. The CDR3 is 16 residues long. From germline, CDR1 is LGHDT and CDR2 YNNKEL (reference sequence). This CDR3 reads CASSSSPGTGAIEAFF. DNA of the CDR3: TGTGCCAGCAGCTCCTCGCCCGGGACAGGGGCTATTGAAGCTTTCTTT. Full variable domain (outside the CDR3, taken from reference TRBV3-1 and TRBJ1-1): DTAVSQTPKYLVTQMGNDKSIKCEQNLGHDTMYWYKQDSKKFLKIMFSYNNKELIINETVPNRFSPKSPDKAHLNLHINSLELGDSAVYFCASSSSPGTGAIEAFFGQGTRLTVV.

This clonotype ranks as medium-sized. The J gene is TRBJ2-1, the V gene TRBV6-2 or TRBV6-3, with unresolved D. The germline V and J ends were trimmed by 5 bases and 13 bases, with 12 bases remaining between them. The V gene's germline CDR1 is MNHEY and CDR2 SVGEGT. The CDR3 extends over 11 amino acids. The CDR3 spells CASSTDLAQFF. Here the CDR3 DNA reads TGTGCCAGCAGTACGGACCTGGCCCAGTTCTTC.

This clonotype has a count of ten or more. V usage is TRBV12-3 or TRBV12-4 and J usage is TRBJ1-2, with 7 bases lining up with TRBD1. Trimming cost V 4 bases and J 2 bases; bases outside gene matches: 7. This CDR3 is 15 amino acids long. Here the CDR3 DNA reads TGTGCCAGCAGTTCAACCGGGACAGTAAACTATGGCTACACCTTC. Protein product: CASSSTGTVNYGYTF.

This clonotype came up many times. V is TRBV3-1 and J is TRBJ2-3; D uncertain. V was cut by 3 bases and J by 6 bases, with 10 bases left in between. Germline loops: CDR1 LGHDT, CDR2 YNNKEL (reference sequence). The CDR3 covers 13 residues. CDR3 protein: CASSHTDGDTQYF. The CDR3 bases are TGTGCCAGCAGCCATACAGATGGCGATACGCAGTATTTT.

In its sample, this clonotype was seen a few times. This chain links TRBV6-6 with TRBJ1-2; D is unclear. Trimming removed 7 bases from V and 4 bases from J, with 7 bases in between. The CDR3 covers 11 residues. Germline V gene sequence: CDR1 MNHNY, CDR2 SVGAGI (reference sequence). CDR3 in amino acids: CASKGSYGYTF. The CDR3 DNA reads as TGTGCCAGCAAGGGAAGCTATGGCTACACCTTC.

This clonotype was seen repeatedly, ten times or more. The V gene is TRBV12-3 or TRBV12-4, the J gene TRBJ2-2; 7 bases line up with TRBD1. Trimming cost V 8 bases and J 6 bases; bases outside gene matches: 9. The CDR3 runs 14 residues. The CDR3: CASLEGARAGELFF. Written as DNA, the CDR3 is TGTGCCAGCTTAGAGGGGGCGCGCGCCGGGGAGCTGTTTTTT.

This chain links TRBV7-3 with TRBJ2-3; D might be TRBD1 (6 bases). V was shortened by 3 bases and J by 1 base, with 8 bases between the two germline ends. This CDR3 is 14 amino acids long. Germline CDR1 is SGHTA and CDR2 is FQGTGA. For the CDR3, the DNA is TGTGCCAGCAGCTTCGGACAGCGCACAGATACGCAGTATTTT. It translates to CASSFGQRTDTQYF.

This clonotype was seen at least ten times. The chain has TRBV7-7 and TRBJ2-7; the D is unclear. The CDR3 loop spans 14 amino acids. Trimming stripped 1 base from V and 5 bases from J, with 12 bases between. From germline, CDR1 is SSHAT and CDR2 FNYEAQ (reference sequence). CDR3 DNA: TGTGCCAGCAGCTTAGATGGTAGCTTGGACGAGCAGTACTTC. Translated: CASSLDGSLDEQYF.

This chain connects TRBV5-1 to TRBJ2-3; 7 nucleotides agree with TRBD1. In germline, CDR1 is SGHRS, CDR2 YFSETQ. The CDR3 length is 15 residues. The junction had 2 bases not matched to a gene; V was cut back by 0 bases and J by 1 base. In nucleotides, the CDR3 is TGCGCCAGCAGCTTGGAGGGGGCCCGCACAGATACGCAGTATTTT. Encoded protein: CASSLEGARTDTQYF.

There are many counts of this clonotype. The chain employs TRBV7-7 and TRBJ2-1; 13 positions match TRBD2. Per the germline V gene, CDR1 is SSHAT and CDR2 is FNYEAQ (reference sequence). V shed 4 bases and J 8 bases; nucleotides not matched to a gene: 5. CDR3 length: 15 amino acids. CDR3 protein: CASSSGLAGIDEQFF. DNA for the CDR3: TGTGCCAGCAGCTCGGGACTAGCGGGGATCGATGAGCAGTTCTTC.